The 8 T cell receptor beta chains presented below share a single source sample, sequenced in a study of blood T cell repertoires in COVID-19. The repertoire was sequenced with immunoSEQ multiplex PCR; TCRdb's copy has only in-frame clones and lacks some. The sample has approximately 130,000 clones, roughly 69% seen once. Specimen: peripheral blood. The receptor source for this set is a woman aged 70-85 years with acute or convalescent COVID-19.

J is TRBJ1-2 and V is TRBV15, with a tentative D call TRBD1 (6 bases). The V gene lost 1 base and the J gene lost 1 base, with 10 bases spanning the gap. The CDR3 spans 15 residues. The V gene's germline CDR1 is LNHNV and CDR2 YYDKDF (reference sequence). The CDR3 DNA reads as TGTGCCACCAGCAGAGGGGACAAAGATAACTATGGCTACACCTTC. Translating it yields CATSRGDKDNYGYTF.

The chain recombines TRBV28 with TRBJ1-1; D not certain. Trimming shortened V by 6 bases and J by 1 base, and 12 bases separated the two germline ends. The CDR3 has 14 amino acids. The germline gives CDR1 MDHEN, CDR2 SYDVKM. CDR3 protein: CASSLLLRNTEAFF. CDR3 coding DNA: TGTGCCAGCAGCTTACTTCTCCGGAACACTGAAGCTTTCTTT.

The table lists this clone with a few counts. The chain recombines TRBV19 with TRBJ1-2; possible D gene TRBD1, 6 bases. With 6 bases removed from V and 2 bases from J, the gap between germline ends came to 16 bases. Germline CDR1 LNHDA, CDR2 SQIVND (reference sequence). The CDR3 length is 15 residues. DNA for the CDR3: TGTGCCAGTAGCATTCCACGTGGACAGAACTATGGCTACACCTTC. This translates into CASSIPRGQNYGYTF.

The V gene is TRBV9, the J gene TRBJ1-4; tentatively, D is TRBD1 (6 bases). The CDR3 has 15 amino acids. V was clipped by 0 bases and J by 4 bases, with 10 bases between them. Looked up from germline, CDR1 is SGDLS and CDR2 is YYNGEE. The CDR3 nucleotides read TGTGCCAGCAGCGTAGTTCCAGGGGTTAATGAAAAACTGTTTTTT. Amino acid sequence: CASSVVPGVNEKLFF. The entire variable domain, with the rest obtained from reference TRBV9 and TRBJ1-4, is as follows: DSGVTQTPKHLITATGQRVTLRCSPRSGDLSVYWYQQSLDQGLQFLIQYYNGEERAKGNILERFSAQQFPDLHSELNLSSLELGDSALYFCASSVVPGVNEKLFFGSGTQLSVL.

The chain employs TRBV24-1 and TRBJ1-1, with 10 bases that match TRBD1. Losses at the gene ends were 2 bases for V and 4 bases for J; bases not matched to a gene: 6. This CDR3 has 16 residues. The germline gives CDR1 KGHDR, CDR2 SFDVKD. The CDR3 protein is CATSDSGQGGGTEAFF. As DNA, the CDR3 is TGTGCCACCAGTGATTCCGGACAGGGGGGAGGCACTGAAGCTTTCTTT.

The gene calls are TRBV7-9 and TRBJ1-5; 8 positions agree with TRBD1. The junction had 5 bases not matched to a gene; V was cut back by 4 bases and J by 6 bases. CDR1 is SEHNR and CDR2 is FQNEAQ in the germline V gene (reference sequence). There are 14 residues in the CDR3. CDR3 in amino acids: CASSSAGGGQPQHF. The CDR3 DNA is TGTGCCAGCAGCTCGGCAGGGGGCGGTCAGCCCCAGCATTTT.

This chain joins TRBV4-3 and TRBJ1-4; 8 bases align to TRBD1. Germline loops: CDR1 LGHNA, CDR2 YSLEER. The CDR3 sequence is 17 residues long. J lost 0 bases, V lost 4 bases, and 7 bases had no gene match. The CDR3 spells CASSPDREDATNEKLFF. The CDR3 DNA reads as TGCGCCAGCAGCCCGGACAGGGAGGATGCAACTAATGAAAAACTGTTTTTT.

As regards this clone: This sample includes further DNA sequences coding for the same CDR3. This chain connects TRBV19 to TRBJ1-1; the match to TRBD1 covers 8 bases. Losses at the gene ends were 5 bases for V and 0 bases for J; bases not matched to a gene: 5. The CDR3 spans 15 residues. Looked up from germline, CDR1 is LNHDA and CDR2 is SQIVND (reference sequence). This CDR3 is CASSPLDRVNTEAFF. The DNA of the CDR3 is TGTGCCAGTAGTCCGTTGGACAGGGTGAACACTGAAGCTTTCTTT.